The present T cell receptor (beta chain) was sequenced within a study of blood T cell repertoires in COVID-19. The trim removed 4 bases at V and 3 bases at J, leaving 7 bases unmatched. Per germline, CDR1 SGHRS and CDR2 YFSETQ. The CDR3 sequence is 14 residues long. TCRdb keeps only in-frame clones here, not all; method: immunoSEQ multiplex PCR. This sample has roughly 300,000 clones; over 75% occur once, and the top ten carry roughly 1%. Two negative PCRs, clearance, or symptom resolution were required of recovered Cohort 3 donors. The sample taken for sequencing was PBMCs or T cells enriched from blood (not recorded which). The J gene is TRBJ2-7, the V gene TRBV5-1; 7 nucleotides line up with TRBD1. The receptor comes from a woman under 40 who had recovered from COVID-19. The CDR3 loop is CASSPTGQNYEQYF. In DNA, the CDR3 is TGCGCCAGCAGCCCGACGGGACAGAACTACGAGCAGTACTTC.